This T cell receptor beta chain was captured by sequencing in a study of vaccination and CD4 T cells after COVID-19. Study-wide context: Post-COVID specimens were obtained a median about 100 days after diagnosis (range 35 to 161).

The Oncomine TCR Beta short-read assay was applied to DNA of cultured CD4+ T cells. TCRdb reprocessed the PCR reads with MiXCR, giving one entry per CDR3 protein. The table includes 15,000 to 20,000 distinct CDR3 sequences, roughly 60% detected once. Treatment given: 10-day PBMC culture with coronavirus spike peptide pools or control peptides (ViraFEST assay). Negative selection recovered the CD4+ T cells once they had spent 10 days in culture. With regard to this clonotype: Its antigen remains unknown. At one of its ends the junction is not consistent with the germline gene, which may arise from a read error.

The CDR3 is made up of 13 amino acids. The V gene's germline CDR1 is DFQATT and CDR2 SNEGSKA (reference sequence). The chain combines TRBV20-1 with TRBJ2-1; TRBD2 matches 7 bases. Sequencing used CD4+ T cells from blood, cultured in vitro. This TCR came from a human donor who had recovered from COVID-19. CDR3 in DNA: TGCAGTGGGGGGGGGAGCTCCTACAATAAGCAGTTCTTC. This gives the protein CSGGGSSYNKQFF.